Listed below are T cell receptor beta chains from one sample, sequenced in a study of blood T cell repertoires in COVID-19. The repertoire was sequenced with immunoSEQ multiplex PCR; TCRdb's copy has only in-frame clones and lacks some. This sample has around 330,000 clones, with 90% found just once. The sample comprised PBMCs or T cells enriched from blood (not recorded which). Source of these receptors: a man in his sixties who had recovered from COVID-19. Each CDR3 is given with its conserved first and last residue. A D gene is named only where the DNA matches it firmly. Only some rows state a clone size, as once, few, many or a class for expanded clones.

TGTGCCAGCAGAGGGGGCTTCGCTGAAGCTTTCTTT	CASRGGFAEAFF	once	TRBD1	TRBV12-3/TRBV12-4	TRBJ1-1
TGTGCCAGCAGGGGACTGAGCGACAACTCTGGAAACACCATATATTTT	CASRGLSDNSGNTIYF	NA	NA	TRBV6-6	TRBJ1-3
TGTGCCAGCAGTTTAGACATCTCTGGAAACACCATATATTTT	CASSLDISGNTIYF	NA	NA	TRBV28	TRBJ1-3
TGTGCCAGCAGCTACACGAGCGGGAGCGCAGATACGCAGTATTTT	CASSYTSGSADTQYF	NA	TRBD2	TRBV11-2	TRBJ2-3
TGCGCCAGCAGCCAAGGCCGAGTTTCGGGGGGCGAGACCGGGGAGCTGTTTTTT	CASSQGRVSGGETGELFF	NA	NA	TRBV4-1	TRBJ2-2
TGCGCCAGCAGCGGGTCTGGGACTAGTATCCGCGAGCAGTACTTC	CASSGSGTSIREQYF	NA	TRBD2	TRBV5-1	TRBJ2-7
TGCAGCGTTGACCTCGGGACAGGGGACTATGGCTACACCTTC	CSVDLGTGDYGYTF	NA	TRBD1	TRBV29-1	TRBJ1-2
TGTGCCAGCAGCTTCTCACAGCGGGGGTCCTACGAGCAGTACTTC	CASSFSQRGSYEQYF	NA	TRBD2	TRBV11-2	TRBJ2-7
TGTGCCTGGAGTGTCCAGGGTTACGAGCAGTACTTC	CAWSVQGYEQYF	NA	NA	TRBV30	TRBJ2-7
TGTGCCAGCAGTTACTCACCGGGCTCTGGAAACACCATATATTTT	CASSYSPGSGNTIYF	NA	NA	TRBV6-5	TRBJ1-3
TGTGCCAGCAGTTTTACAGGGGGCTGGGGTACTGAAGCTTTCTTT	CASSFTGGWGTEAFF	NA	TRBD1	TRBV6-5	TRBJ1-1
TGTGCCAGCAGCAAAGCGCACCGGACAGGGGACGAGACAAGCTCCTACAATGAGCAGTTCTTC	CASSKAHRTGDETSSYNEQFF	NA	NA	TRBV21-1	TRBJ2-1
TGTGCCAGCAGCTCACGACTAGCGGGATATGGGTTTCGAGAGACCCAGTACTTC	CASSSRLAGYGFRETQYF	NA	TRBD2	TRBV11-2	TRBJ2-5
TGTGCCAGCAGCCTGGGACAGGGGAACACTGAAGCTTTCTTT	CASSLGQGNTEAFF	NA	TRBD1	TRBV3-1/TRBV3-2	TRBJ1-1
TGTGCCAGGATGGACAGAAATCAGCCCCAGCATTTT	CARMDRNQPQHF	NA	NA	TRBV2	TRBJ1-5
TGTGCCAGCAGCAAAGACAGGGGAATGAACACCGGGGAGCTGTTTTTT	CASSKDRGMNTGELFF	NA	TRBD1	TRBV11-3	TRBJ2-2
TGTGCCAGCAGTCCCAGTCGCTACGAGCAGTACTTC	CASSPSRYEQYF	NA	NA	TRBV27	TRBJ2-7
TGTGCCAGCAGCCAAGATACCACGACAGTCTATGGCTACACCTTC	CASSQDTTTVYGYTF	NA	NA	TRBV3-1/TRBV3-2	TRBJ1-2
TGTGCCACAAAGAGTACGGGCACTGAAGCTTTCTTT	CATKSTGTEAFF	few	NA	TRBV2	TRBJ1-1
TGTGCCAGCAGCTTCCTCCCGACTGCTACCCAAGAGACCCAGTACTTC	CASSFLPTATQETQYF	NA	NA	TRBV7-9	TRBJ2-5
TGTGCCTGGAGTGTACCCGGGAGGGGTGGCTACACCTTC	CAWSVPGRGGYTF	few	NA	TRBV30	TRBJ1-2
TGTGCCAGCAGTTACGGAGGACGGCCGGGGGATGAGCAGTTCTTC	CASSYGGRPGDEQFF	NA	NA	TRBV6-5	TRBJ2-1
TGTGCCAGCAGCACCCCCGGGACTAGTGCGTCGAATGAGCAGTTCTTC	CASSTPGTSASNEQFF	few	TRBD2	TRBV11-3	TRBJ2-1
TGTGCCAGCAGCGTAGAGCCTAGCGGGACCTCCTACGAGCAGTACTTC	CASSVEPSGTSYEQYF	NA	TRBD2	TRBV9	TRBJ2-7
TGCGCCAGCAGCTTTTCAGGGGGCCCAGATACGCAGTATTTT	CASSFSGGPDTQYF	once	TRBD1	TRBV5-1	TRBJ2-3
TGTGCCAGCAGCCTTCACAGGGTCGGAAACACCATATATTTT	CASSLHRVGNTIYF	NA	NA	TRBV7-9	TRBJ1-3
TGTGCCAGCAGCGAAGGGACAGGGTGGTCCGGGGAGCTGTTTTTT	CASSEGTGWSGELFF	NA	TRBD1	TRBV7-9	TRBJ2-2
TGTGCCAGCAGCTTAGGGGCAGCGGAGAGGTACACAGATACGCAGTATTTT	CASSLGAAERYTDTQYF	once	NA	TRBV7-6	TRBJ2-3
TGTGCCAGCAGCTTGGCGGGTTTCACTGAAGCTTTCTTT	CASSLAGFTEAFF	NA	NA	TRBV11-2	TRBJ1-1
TGTGCCAGCAGCCCAAGGACAGGGAAGGGGACTGAAGCTTTCTTT	CASSPRTGKGTEAFF	NA	TRBD1	TRBV7-8	TRBJ1-1
TGTGCCAGTAGTAATCCGGGACTAGTTACCGAGCAGTACTTC	CASSNPGLVTEQYF	once	TRBD2	TRBV19	TRBJ2-7